Listed here is a single T cell receptor beta chain. Through Arm-PCR of CDR3 regions and iRepertoire HTBI primers, TCR beta libraries were built. MiXCR, run by TCRdb on the multiplex PCR reads, gives a single entry per CDR3 protein. The sample lists approximately 400,000 distinct CDR3 sequences, around 16% occurring once. The ends lost 5 bases at V and 7 bases at J; junction bases unmatched: 3. The germline CDR1 and CDR2 sequences are PRHDT and FYEKMQ (reference sequence). CDR3 length equals 13 residues. This sample was taken from a study of regulatory T cells in long-lasting Graves disease. The time point: newly diagnosed GD, antithyroid drugs for less than 3 months. From PBMCs, RNA was extracted and then used to make the TCR library.

The material was peripheral blood mononuclear cells (PBMCs), obtained at new diagnosis, from a patient treated with antithyroid drugs. The source of this sequence is a female donor with Graves disease. The chain couples TRBV13 to TRBJ2-2; 8 nucleotides match TRBD1. The CDR3 DNA reads as TGTGCCAGCAGCGGACAGGGTTTCGGGGAGCTGTTTTTT. As protein: CASSGQGFGELFF. The variable domain in full, with the rest retrieved from reference TRBV13 and TRBJ2-2, is AAGVIQSPRHLIKEKRETATLKCYPIPRHDTVYWYQQGPGQDPQFLISFYEKMQSDKGSIPDRFSAQQFSDYHSELNMSSLELGDSALYFCASSGQGFGELFFGEGSRLTVL.